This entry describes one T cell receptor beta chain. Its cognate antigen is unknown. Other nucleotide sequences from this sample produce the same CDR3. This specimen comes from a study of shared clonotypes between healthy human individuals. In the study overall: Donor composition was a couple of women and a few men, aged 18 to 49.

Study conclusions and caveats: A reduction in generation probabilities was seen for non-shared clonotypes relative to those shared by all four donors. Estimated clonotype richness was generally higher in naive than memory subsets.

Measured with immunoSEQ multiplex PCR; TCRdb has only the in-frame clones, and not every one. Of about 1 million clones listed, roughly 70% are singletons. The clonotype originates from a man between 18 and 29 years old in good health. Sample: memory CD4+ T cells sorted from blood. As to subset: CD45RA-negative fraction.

The CDR3 region has the DNA TGCGCCAGCAGCTCTGGGACAGTTTATAATTCACCCCTCCACTTT. It specifies CASSSGTVYNSPLHF. The chain uses TRBV5-1 and TRBJ1-6; the match to TRBD1 covers 7 bases. Germline trimming cut 3 bases from V and 4 bases from J; bases unmatched to any gene: 4. In germline, CDR1 is SGHRS, CDR2 YFSETQ. There are 15 residues in the CDR3.